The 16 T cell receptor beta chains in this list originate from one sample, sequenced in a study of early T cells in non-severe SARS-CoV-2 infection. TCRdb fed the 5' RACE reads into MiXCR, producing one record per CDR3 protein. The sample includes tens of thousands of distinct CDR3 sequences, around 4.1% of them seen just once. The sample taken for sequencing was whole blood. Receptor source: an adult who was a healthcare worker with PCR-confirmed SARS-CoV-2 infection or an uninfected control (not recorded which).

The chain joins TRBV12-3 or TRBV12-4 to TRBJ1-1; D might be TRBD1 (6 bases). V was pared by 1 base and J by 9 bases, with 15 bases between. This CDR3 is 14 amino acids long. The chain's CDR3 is CASSLEGGRSKAFF. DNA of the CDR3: TGTGCCAGCAGTTTAGAGGGGGGGCGGTCGAAAGCTTTCTTT.

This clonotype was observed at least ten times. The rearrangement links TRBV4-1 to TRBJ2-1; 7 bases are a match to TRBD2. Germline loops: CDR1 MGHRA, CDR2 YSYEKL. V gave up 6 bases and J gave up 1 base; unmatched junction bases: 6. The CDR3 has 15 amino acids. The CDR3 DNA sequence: TGCGCCAGCAGGCCAGGGAGGGGTTCCTACAATGAGCAGTTCTTC. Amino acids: CASRPGRGSYNEQFF.

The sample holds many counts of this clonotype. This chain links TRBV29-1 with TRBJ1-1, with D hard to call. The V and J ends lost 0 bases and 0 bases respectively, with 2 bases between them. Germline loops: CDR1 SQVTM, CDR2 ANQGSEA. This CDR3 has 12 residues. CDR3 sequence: CSVEDLNTEAFF. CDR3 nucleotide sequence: TGCAGCGTTGAAGATCTGAACACTGAAGCTTTCTTT.

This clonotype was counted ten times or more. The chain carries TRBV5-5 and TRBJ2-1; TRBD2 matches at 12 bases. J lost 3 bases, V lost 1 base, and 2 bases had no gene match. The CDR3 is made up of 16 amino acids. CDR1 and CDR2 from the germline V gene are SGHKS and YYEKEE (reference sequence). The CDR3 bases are TGTGCCAGCAGCTTGAGGACTAGCGGGATCTACAATGAGCAGTTCTTC. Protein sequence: CASSLRTSGIYNEQFF.

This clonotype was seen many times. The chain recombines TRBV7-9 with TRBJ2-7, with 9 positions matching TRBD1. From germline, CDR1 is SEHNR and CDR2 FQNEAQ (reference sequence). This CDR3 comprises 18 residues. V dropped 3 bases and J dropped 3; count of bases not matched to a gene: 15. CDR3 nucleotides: TGTGCCAGCAGCTTCCCGGGACAGGGTGTTTCGGAGCTCTACGAGCAGTACTTC. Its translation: CASSFPGQGVSELYEQYF.

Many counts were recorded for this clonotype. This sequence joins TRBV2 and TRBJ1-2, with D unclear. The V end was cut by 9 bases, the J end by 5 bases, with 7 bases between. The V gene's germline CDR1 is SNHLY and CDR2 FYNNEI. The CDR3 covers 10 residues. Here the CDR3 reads CASWAYGYTF. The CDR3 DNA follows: TGTGCCAGTTGGGCGTATGGCTACACCTTC. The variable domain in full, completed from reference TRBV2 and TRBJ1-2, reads EPEVTQTPSHQVTQMGQEVILRCVPISNHLYFYWYRQILGQKVEFLVSFYNNEISEKSEIFDDQFSVERPDGSNFTLKIRSTKLEDSAMYFCASWAYGYTFGSGTRLTVV.

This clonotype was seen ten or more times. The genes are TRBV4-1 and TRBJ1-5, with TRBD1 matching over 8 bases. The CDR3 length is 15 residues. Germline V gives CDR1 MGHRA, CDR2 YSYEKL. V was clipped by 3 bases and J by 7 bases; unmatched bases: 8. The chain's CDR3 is CASSQGRGLQQPQHF. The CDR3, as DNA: TGCGCCAGCAGCCAGGGCAGGGGGCTCCAGCAGCCCCAGCATTTT.

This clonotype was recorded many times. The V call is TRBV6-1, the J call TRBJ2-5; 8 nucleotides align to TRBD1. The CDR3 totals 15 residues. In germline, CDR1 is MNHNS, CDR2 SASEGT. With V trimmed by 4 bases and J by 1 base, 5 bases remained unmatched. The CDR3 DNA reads TGTGCCAGCAGTGGGACAGGGATCTTCCAAGAGACCCAGTACTTC. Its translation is CASSGTGIFQETQYF.

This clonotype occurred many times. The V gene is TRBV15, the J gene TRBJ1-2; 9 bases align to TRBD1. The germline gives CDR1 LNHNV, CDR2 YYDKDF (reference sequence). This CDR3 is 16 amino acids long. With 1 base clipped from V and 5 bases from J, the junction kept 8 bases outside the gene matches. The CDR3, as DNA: TGTGCCACCAGCAGAGCGGGCCTCGACAGGGGGTATGGCTACACCTTC. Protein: CATSRAGLDRGYGYTF.

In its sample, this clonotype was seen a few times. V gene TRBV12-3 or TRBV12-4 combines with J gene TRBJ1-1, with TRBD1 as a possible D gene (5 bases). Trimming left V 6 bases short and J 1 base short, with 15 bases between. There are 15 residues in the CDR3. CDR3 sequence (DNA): TGTGCCAGCAGACCGGACGGGACCCAGAACACTGAAGCTTTCTTT. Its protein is CASRPDGTQNTEAFF.

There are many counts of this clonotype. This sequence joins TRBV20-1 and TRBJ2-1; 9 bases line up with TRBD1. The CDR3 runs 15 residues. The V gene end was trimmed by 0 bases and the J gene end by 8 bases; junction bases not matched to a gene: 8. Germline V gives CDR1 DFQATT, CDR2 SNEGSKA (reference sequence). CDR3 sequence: CSARDPGTGFHEQFF. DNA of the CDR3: TGCAGTGCTAGAGATCCCGGGACAGGGTTCCATGAGCAGTTCTTC.

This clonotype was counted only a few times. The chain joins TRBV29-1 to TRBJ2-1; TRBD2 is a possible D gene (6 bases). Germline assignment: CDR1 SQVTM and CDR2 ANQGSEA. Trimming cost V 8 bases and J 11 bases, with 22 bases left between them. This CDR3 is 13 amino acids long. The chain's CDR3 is CSTDSVRGRKQFF. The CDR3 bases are TGCAGCACTGACAGTGTCCGGGGGAGGAAGCAGTTCTTC.

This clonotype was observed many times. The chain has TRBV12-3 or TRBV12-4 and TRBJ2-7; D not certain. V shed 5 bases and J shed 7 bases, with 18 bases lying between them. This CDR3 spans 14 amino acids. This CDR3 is CASSRRAVSPEQYF. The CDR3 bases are TGTGCCAGCAGTCGTCGGGCCGTTTCCCCAGAGCAGTACTTC.

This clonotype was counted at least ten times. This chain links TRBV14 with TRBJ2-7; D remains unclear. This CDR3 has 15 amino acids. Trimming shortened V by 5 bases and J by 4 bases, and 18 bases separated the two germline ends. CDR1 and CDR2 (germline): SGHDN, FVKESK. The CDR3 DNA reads TGTGCCAGCAGCGGCCCTCTGGCGGAGAGATACGAGCAGTACTTC. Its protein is CASSGPLAERYEQYF.

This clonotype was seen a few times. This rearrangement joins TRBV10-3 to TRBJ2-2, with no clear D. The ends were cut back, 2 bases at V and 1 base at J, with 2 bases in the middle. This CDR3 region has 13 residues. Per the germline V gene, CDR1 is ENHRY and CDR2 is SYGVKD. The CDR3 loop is CAISEGNTGELFF. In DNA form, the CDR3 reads TGTGCCATCAGTGAGGGGAACACCGGGGAGCTGTTTTTT.

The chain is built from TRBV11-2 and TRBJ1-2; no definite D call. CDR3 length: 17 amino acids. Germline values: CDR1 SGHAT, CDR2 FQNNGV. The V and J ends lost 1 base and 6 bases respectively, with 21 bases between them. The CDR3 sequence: CASSLGVTSGGYDGYTF. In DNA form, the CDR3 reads TGTGCCAGCAGCTTAGGGGTAACATCAGGCGGCTACGATGGCTACACCTTC.